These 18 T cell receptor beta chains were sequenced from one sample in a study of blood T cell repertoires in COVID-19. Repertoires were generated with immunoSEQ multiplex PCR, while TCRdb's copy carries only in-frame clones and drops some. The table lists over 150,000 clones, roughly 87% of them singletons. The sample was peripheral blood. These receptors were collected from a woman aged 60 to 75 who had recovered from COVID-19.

The CDR3 nucleotides read TGTGCCAGCAGCGTAGGAATCGGGGGTGATGAGCAGTTCTTC. Translating gives CASSVGIGGDEQFF. The V call is TRBV9, the J call TRBJ2-1, with a tentative D call TRBD2 (6 bases). Looked up from germline, CDR1 is SGDLS and CDR2 is YYNGEE. The V end was cut by 0 bases, the J end by 8 bases, with 12 bases between. The CDR3 consists of 14 residues.

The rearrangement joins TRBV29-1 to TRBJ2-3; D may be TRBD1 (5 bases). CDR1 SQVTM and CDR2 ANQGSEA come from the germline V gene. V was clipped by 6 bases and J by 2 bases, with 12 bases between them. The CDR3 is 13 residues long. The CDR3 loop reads CSVNRKLTDTQYF. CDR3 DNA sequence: TGCAGCGTCAACAGGAAACTCACAGATACGCAGTATTTT.

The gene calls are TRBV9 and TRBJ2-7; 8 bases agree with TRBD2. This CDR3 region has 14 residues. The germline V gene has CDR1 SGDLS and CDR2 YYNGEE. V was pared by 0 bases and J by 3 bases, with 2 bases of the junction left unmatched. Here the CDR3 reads CASSVGRGGYEQYF. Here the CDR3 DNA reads TGTGCCAGCAGCGTAGGTCGGGGGGGCTACGAGCAGTACTTC. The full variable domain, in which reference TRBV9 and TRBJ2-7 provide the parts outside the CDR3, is DSGVTQTPKHLITATGQRVTLRCSPRSGDLSVYWYQQSLDQGLQFLIQYYNGEERAKGNILERFSAQQFPDLHSELNLSSLELGDSALYFCASSVGRGGYEQYFGPGTRLTVT.

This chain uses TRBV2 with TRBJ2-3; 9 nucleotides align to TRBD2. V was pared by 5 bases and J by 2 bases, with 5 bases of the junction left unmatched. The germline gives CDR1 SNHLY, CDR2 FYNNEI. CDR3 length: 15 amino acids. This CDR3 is CASSQQRGDTDTQYF. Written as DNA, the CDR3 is TGTGCCAGCAGTCAGCAGCGGGGGGACACAGATACGCAGTATTTT.

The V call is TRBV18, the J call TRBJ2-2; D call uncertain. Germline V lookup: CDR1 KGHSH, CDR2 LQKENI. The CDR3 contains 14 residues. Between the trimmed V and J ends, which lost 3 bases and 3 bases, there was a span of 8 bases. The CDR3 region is CASSPARDTGELFF. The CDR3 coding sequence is TGTGCCAGCTCACCGGCTCGTGACACCGGGGAGCTGTTTTTT.

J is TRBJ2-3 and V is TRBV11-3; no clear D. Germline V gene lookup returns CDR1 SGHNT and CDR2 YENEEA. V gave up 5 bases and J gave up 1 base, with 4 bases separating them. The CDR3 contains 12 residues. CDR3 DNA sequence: TGTGCCAGCAGCCCGGGCACAGATACGCAGTATTTT. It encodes CASSPGTDTQYF.

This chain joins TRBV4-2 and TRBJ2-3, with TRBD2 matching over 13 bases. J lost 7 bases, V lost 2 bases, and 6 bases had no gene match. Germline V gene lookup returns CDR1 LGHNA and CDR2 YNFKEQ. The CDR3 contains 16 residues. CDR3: CASSQTTSGGANTQYF. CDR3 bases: TGTGCCAGCAGCCAAACCACTAGCGGGGGGGCCAATACGCAGTATTTT.

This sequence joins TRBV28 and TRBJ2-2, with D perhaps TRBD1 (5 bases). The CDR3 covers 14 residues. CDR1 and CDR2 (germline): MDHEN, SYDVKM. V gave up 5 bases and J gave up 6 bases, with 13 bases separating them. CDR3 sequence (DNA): TGTGCCAGCAGTACGGCAGGGTGGTCCGGGGAGCTGTTTTTT. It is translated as CASSTAGWSGELFF.

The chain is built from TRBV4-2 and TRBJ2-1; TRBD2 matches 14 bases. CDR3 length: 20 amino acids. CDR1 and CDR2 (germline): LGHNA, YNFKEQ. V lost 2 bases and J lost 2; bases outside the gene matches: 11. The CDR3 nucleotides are TGTGCCAGCAGCCAACTGGGCGGGACTAGCGGGGGATTTCCCTACAATGAGCAGTTCTTC. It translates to CASSQLGGTSGGFPYNEQFF.

The CDR3 DNA reads TGTGCCACCAGCCCAGGGGGCGCAAACTACGAGCAGTACTTC. Translation: CATSPGGANYEQYF. This sequence joins TRBV15 and TRBJ2-7; TRBD1 matches 8 bases. V trimming: 5 bases; J trimming: 3 bases; junction bases outside the gene matches: 6. Per the germline V gene, CDR1 is LNHNV and CDR2 is YYDKDF (reference sequence). CDR3 length: 14 amino acids.

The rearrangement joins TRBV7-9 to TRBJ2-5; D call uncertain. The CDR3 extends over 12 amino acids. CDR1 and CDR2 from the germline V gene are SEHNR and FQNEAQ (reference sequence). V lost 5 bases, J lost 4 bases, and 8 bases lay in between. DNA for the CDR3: TGTGCCAGCAGCATCTCCGTAGAGACCCAGTACTTC. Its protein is CASSISVETQYF.

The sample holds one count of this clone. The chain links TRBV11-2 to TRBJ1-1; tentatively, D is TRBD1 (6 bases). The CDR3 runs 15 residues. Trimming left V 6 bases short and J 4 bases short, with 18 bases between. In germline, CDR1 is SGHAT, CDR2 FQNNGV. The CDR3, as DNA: TGTGCCAGCAGTTCAAGGGGGGGGCATATCACTGAAGCTTTCTTT. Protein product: CASSSRGGHITEAFF.

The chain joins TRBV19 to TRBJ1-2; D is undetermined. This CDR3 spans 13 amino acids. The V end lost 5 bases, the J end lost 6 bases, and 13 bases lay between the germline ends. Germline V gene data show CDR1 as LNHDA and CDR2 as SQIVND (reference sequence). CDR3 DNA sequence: TGTGCCAGTAGTCCACTCTTAGAAAATGGCTACACCTTC. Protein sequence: CASSPLLENGYTF.

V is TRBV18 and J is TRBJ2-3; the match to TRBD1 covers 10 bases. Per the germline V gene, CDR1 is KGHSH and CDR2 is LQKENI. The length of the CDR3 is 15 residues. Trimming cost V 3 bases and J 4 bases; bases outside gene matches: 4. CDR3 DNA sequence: TGTGCCAGCTCACCGCCGGGACAGGGGTCAGATACGCAGTATTTT. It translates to CASSPPGQGSDTQYF.

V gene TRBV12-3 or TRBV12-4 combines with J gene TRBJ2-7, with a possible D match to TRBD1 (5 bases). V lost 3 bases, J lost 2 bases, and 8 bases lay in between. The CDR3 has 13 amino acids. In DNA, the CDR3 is TGTGCCAGCAGTTTGACAGTAACCTACGAGCAGTACTTC. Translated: CASSLTVTYEQYF.

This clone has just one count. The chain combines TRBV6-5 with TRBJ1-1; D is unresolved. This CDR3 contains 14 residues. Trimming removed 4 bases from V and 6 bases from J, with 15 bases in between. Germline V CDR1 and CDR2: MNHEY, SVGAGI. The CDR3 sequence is CASSLDGPGAEAFF. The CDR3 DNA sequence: TGTGCCAGCAGTTTGGACGGCCCCGGGGCTGAAGCTTTCTTT.

The CDR3 sequence is CASSQGWRGDNEQFF. Written as DNA, the CDR3 is TGTGCCAGCAGCCAAGGATGGCGGGGGGACAATGAGCAGTTCTTC. The rearrangement joins TRBV3-1 (or the pseudogene TRBV3-2) to TRBJ2-1; 8 bases align to TRBD2. Germline loops: CDR1 LGHDT, CDR2 YNNKEL (reference sequence). V lost 1 base, J lost 5 bases, and 4 bases stayed unmatched. The CDR3 extends over 15 amino acids.

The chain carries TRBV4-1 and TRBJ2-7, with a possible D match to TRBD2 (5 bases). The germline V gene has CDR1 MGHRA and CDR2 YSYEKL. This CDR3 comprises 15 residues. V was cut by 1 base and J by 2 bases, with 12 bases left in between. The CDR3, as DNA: TGCGCCAGCAGCCAAGTCGGGAAATTAACCTACGAGCAGTACTTC. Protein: CASSQVGKLTYEQYF.